These T cell receptor beta chains were read from a single sample in a study of graft-versus-host responses after intestinal transplantation. Libraries were prepared by immunoSEQ multiplex PCR; TCRdb keeps only in-frame clonotypes and omits some of them. The data show 23,000 or so clones, around two fifths seen once. The specimen was alloreactive CD4+ T cells from a mixed lymphocyte reaction culture, collected before intestinal transplant. The receptors stem from a human patient who received an intestinal transplant. Each CDR3 is given with its conserved first and last residue. A D gene is named only where the DNA matches it firmly.

v_call	d_call	j_call	cdr3_aa
TRBV7-2	-	TRBJ2-3	CASSPGQSIYTDTQYF
TRBV15	-	TRBJ2-5	CATSRGRGQETQYF
TRBV19	-	TRBJ2-3	CASSPRRVSTDTQYF
TRBV9	TRBD2	TRBJ2-1	CASSVVAGGREQFF
TRBV9	TRBD1	TRBJ1-6	CASSKQGQLSPLHF
TRBV30	-	TRBJ1-5	CAWTSGSNQPQHF
TRBV19	TRBD1	TRBJ2-5	CASSKTTGTFQETQYF
TRBV10-3	TRBD2	TRBJ2-4	CAISESGTSGGPYNLGNKNIQYF
TRBV5-8	TRBD1	TRBJ1-1	CASSPWLDRVTEAFF
TRBV18	-	TRBJ1-4	CASSPEGRNEKLFF
TRBV30	TRBD1	TRBJ2-7	CAWSLGQGYYEQYF
TRBV11-2	-	TRBJ1-6	CASSLAAVSPLHF
TRBV2	-	TRBJ2-1	CASGGDQMRGMEQFF
TRBV19	TRBD1	TRBJ1-5	CASTPDRDSNQPQHF
TRBV6-1	-	TRBJ1-1	CASSLISDMNTEAFF